Each of the 25 T cell receptor beta chains below was sequenced from the same sample in a study of shared clonotypes between healthy human individuals. The method was immunoSEQ multiplex PCR; TCRdb's version includes in-frame clones alone and lacks a portion of them. Here the sample spans under 2.5 million clones, 85% to 95% being singletons. The specimen was naive CD4+ T cells from PBMCs. As for subset: CD45RA+ positively selected. All receptors derive from a man between 18 and 29 years old in good health. Some clones in this sample may be carry-over from other donors' samples.

Details on this clone: This sample also contains other DNA sequences that code for the same CDR3. The genes are TRBV28 and TRBJ2-7, with 9 bases identical to TRBD2. The CDR3 is 13 amino acids. Germline CDR1 is MDHEN and CDR2 is SYDVKM. The J segment lost 4 bases and the V segment lost 6 bases, leaving 4 bases of the junction unmatched. The CDR3 DNA sequence: TGTGCCAGCAGGATTAGCGGGAGTTACGAGCAGTACTTC. This codes for CASRISGSYEQYF. The full variable domain, its missing parts supplied by reference TRBV28 and TRBJ2-7, is DVKVTQSSRYLVKRTGEKVFLECVQDMDHENMFWYRQDPGLGLRLIYFSYDVKMKEKGDIPEGYSVSREKKERFSLILESASTNQTSMYLCASRISGSYEQYFGPGTRLTVT.

Note on this clone: The identical CDR3 is also encoded by other nucleotide sequences in the sample. The CDR3 reads CASSIRRGAETQYF. DNA for the CDR3: TGTGCCAGTAGTATTAGAAGGGGGGCGGAGACCCAGTACTTC. This chain connects TRBV19 to TRBJ2-5; the D gene could be TRBD1 or TRBD2 (6 bases each). From germline, CDR1 is LNHDA and CDR2 SQIVND (reference sequence). The CDR3 covers 14 residues. The V end lost 3 bases, the J end lost 5 bases, and 13 bases lay between the germline ends.

The chain employs TRBV6-5 and TRBJ2-5; 7 positions match TRBD2. V shed 7 bases and J 2 bases; nucleotides not matched to a gene: 10. The germline CDR1 and CDR2 sequences are MNHEY and SVGAGI. The CDR3 spans 15 residues. CDR3 protein: CASTPASGFQETQYF. As DNA, the CDR3 is TGTGCCAGCACCCCCGCTAGCGGTTTTCAAGAGACCCAGTACTTC.

Only one count was recorded for this clone. V is TRBV6-5 and J is TRBJ2-1, with 7 bases matching TRBD2. Germline values: CDR1 MNHEY, CDR2 SVGAGI. The CDR3 is made up of 15 amino acids. V shed 6 bases, J shed 5 bases, and the junction held 10 bases outside the gene matches. Here the CDR3 reads CASRPPGTTNNEQFF. CDR3 bases: TGTGCCAGCAGACCTCCCGGGACTACAAACAATGAGCAGTTCTTC.

This clone was seen just once. The same CDR3 can be traced to other DNA sequences in this sample. The chain is built from TRBV6-5 and TRBJ1-1, with TRBD1 matching over 7 bases. The CDR3 has 13 amino acids. V gave up 3 bases and J gave up 5 bases; unmatched junction bases: 3. Germline values: CDR1 MNHEY, CDR2 SVGAGI. The CDR3 DNA sequence: TGTGCCAGCAGTTATAACAGGGGAACTGAAGCTTTCTTT. Amino acid sequence: CASSYNRGTEAFF.

CDR3 sequence (DNA): TGTGCCAGCAGCCGCACGACAGTCTACAATGAGCAGTTCTTC. As protein: CASSRTTVYNEQFF. This chain links TRBV14 with TRBJ2-1; possible D gene TRBD1, 5 bases. The CDR3 has 14 residues. Per the germline V gene, CDR1 is SGHDN and CDR2 is FVKESK. V was cut by 4 bases and J by 3 bases, with 10 bases left in between.

The chain employs TRBV28 and TRBJ2-7; TRBD1 matches 11 bases. V lost 6 bases to trimming and J lost 3 bases; unmatched junction nucleotides: 7. Per the germline V gene, CDR1 is MDHEN and CDR2 is SYDVKM. The CDR3 has 15 residues. This CDR3 is CASRTTGQGGYEQYF. CDR3 sequence (DNA): TGTGCCAGCAGGACAACGGGACAGGGGGGCTACGAGCAGTACTTC.

The CDR3 coding sequence is TGCGCCAGCAGCCAAGGAAGGGCCAGGGTGAACACCGGGGAGCTGTTTTTT. This translates into CASSQGRARVNTGELFF. The chain uses TRBV4-1 and TRBJ2-2, with D possibly being TRBD1 (5 bases). Trimming took off 1 base at V and 1 base at J, with 13 bases between the two ends. The CDR3 is 17 residues long. Germline assignment: CDR1 MGHRA and CDR2 YSYEKL.

This clone was observed a single time. The V and J genes are TRBV28 and TRBJ1-2; TRBD1 matches at 9 bases. The CDR3 is made up of 13 amino acids. Unmatched junction bases numbered 3, after V lost 6 bases and J lost 4 bases. The germline V gene has CDR1 MDHEN and CDR2 SYDVKM. DNA of the CDR3: TGTGCCAGCAGCGGACAGGGGACCTATGGCTACACCTTC. Translation: CASSGQGTYGYTF.

In the case of this clone: Other DNA sequences of this sample code for an identical CDR3. The chain is built from TRBV2 and TRBJ2-1, with 8 bases lining up with TRBD1. From germline, CDR1 is SNHLY and CDR2 FYNNEI. The CDR3 length is 15 residues. Germline trimming cut 6 bases from V and 0 bases from J; bases unmatched to any gene: 4. In DNA form, the CDR3 reads TGTGCCAGCAGGGGGGACAGGAGCTCCTACAATGAGCAGTTCTTC. It translates to CASRGDRSSYNEQFF.

The chain couples TRBV5-1 to TRBJ2-1, with a possible D match to TRBD2 (5 bases). Germline lookup yields CDR1 SGHRS and CDR2 YFSETQ. The V end lost 4 bases, the J end lost 0 bases, and 17 bases lay between the germline ends. The CDR3 length is 17 residues. The CDR3 spells CASSLGRRLSSYNEQFF. In DNA, the CDR3 is TGCGCCAGCAGCCTGGGAAGGAGGCTAAGCTCCTACAATGAGCAGTTCTTC.

V usage is TRBV10-2 and J usage is TRBJ1-1; weak D call: TRBD1 (5 bases). The V end was cut by 11 bases, the J end by 7 bases, with 23 bases between. The CDR3 runs to 14 residues. CDR1 is WSHSY, CDR2 SAAADI, per germline. This chain's CDR3 is CAAKWEGQGDEAFF. CDR3 DNA: TGCGCCGCAAAATGGGAAGGGCAGGGAGATGAAGCTTTCTTT.

The chain recombines TRBV27 with TRBJ1-2; 7 bases align to TRBD1. The J segment lost 2 bases and the V segment lost 6 bases, leaving 9 bases of the junction unmatched. CDR1 is MNHEY, CDR2 SMNVEV, per germline (reference sequence). The CDR3 totals 15 residues. CDR3 sequence reads: CASRAGGEGNYGYTF. CDR3 nucleotides: TGTGCCAGCAGGGCAGGGGGGGAAGGGAACTATGGCTACACCTTC.

The chain combines TRBV5-1 with TRBJ2-2, with D perhaps TRBD1 (6 bases). This CDR3 spans 15 amino acids. Per germline, CDR1 SGHRS and CDR2 YFSETQ. Trimming left V 7 bases short and J 5 bases short, with 18 bases between. CDR3 coding DNA: TGCGCCAGCGGGGGCCGACCCGGCGGAACCGGGGAGCTGTTTTTT. It is translated as CASGGRPGGTGELFF. The variable domain in full, with the rest retrieved from reference TRBV5-1 and TRBJ2-2, is KAGVTQTPRYLIKTRGQQVTLSCSPISGHRSVSWYQQTPGQGLQFLFEYFSETQRNKGNFPGRFSGRQFSNSRSEMNVSTLELGDSALYLCASGGRPGGTGELFFGEGSRLTVL.

This clone is a singleton in its sample. The chain has TRBV23-1 and TRBJ1-5, with D hard to call. TRBV23-1 is sorted into the ORF group, with uncertain function. Deletions cut 6 bases from V and 1 base from J, with 19 bases between. This CDR3 has 17 amino acids. The CDR3 loop reads CASRKRERKGSNQPQHF. The DNA for the CDR3 is TGCGCCAGCAGGAAGAGAGAGCGTAAAGGGAGCAATCAGCCCCAGCATTTT.

The chain links TRBV5-4 to TRBJ2-5, with 14 bases that match TRBD2. The J segment lost 4 bases and the V segment lost 3 bases, leaving 5 bases of the junction unmatched. CDR3 length equals 16 residues. Germline loops: CDR1 SGHNT, CDR2 YYREEE (reference sequence). For the CDR3, the DNA is TGTGCCAGCAGCTCTCCGGGACTAGCGGGAGTAGAGACCCAGTACTTC. It codes for CASSSPGLAGVETQYF.

The chain employs TRBV18 and TRBJ1-2; D is undetermined. From germline, CDR1 is KGHSH and CDR2 LQKENI. With 4 bases removed from V and 2 bases from J, the gap between germline ends came to 8 bases. CDR3 size: 13 residues. CDR3 region: CASSLQQNYGYTF. CDR3 nucleotides: TGTGCCAGCTCACTGCAACAGAACTATGGCTACACCTTC.

The V and J genes are TRBV29-1 and TRBJ1-2; 9 bases agree with TRBD1. Looked up from germline, CDR1 is SQVTM and CDR2 is ANQGSEA. V was clipped by 6 bases and J by 0 bases; unmatched bases: 8. This CDR3 comprises 15 residues. This CDR3 reads CSVGTGPFSNYGYTF. In nucleotides, the CDR3 is TGCAGCGTAGGGACAGGGCCTTTTTCTAACTATGGCTACACCTTC.

The chain combines TRBV6-1 with TRBJ1-2; 8 bases fit TRBD1. This CDR3 spans 15 amino acids. From germline, CDR1 is MNHNS and CDR2 SASEGT. J gave up 4 bases and V 8 bases, and 12 bases lay outside the gene matches. The CDR3 coding sequence is TGTGCCAGCCAACCCACGGCCAGGGGGCCCTATGGCTACACCTTC. Translation: CASQPTARGPYGYTF.

This clone was observed a single time. The V gene is TRBV29-1, the J gene TRBJ2-1, with TRBD1 as a possible D gene (5 bases). The germline V and J ends were trimmed by 8 bases and 3 bases, with 14 bases remaining between them. Germline V gene data show CDR1 as SQVTM and CDR2 as ANQGSEA. This CDR3 comprises 13 residues. The CDR3 here is CSSRGLYYNEQFF. In DNA form, the CDR3 reads TGCAGCTCAAGGGGCCTTTACTACAATGAGCAGTTCTTC.

Turning to this clone: Other DNA sequences in this specimen translate into the identical CDR3. V usage is TRBV4-2 and J usage is TRBJ2-3; the match to TRBD2 covers 10 bases. The trim removed 3 bases at V and 4 bases at J, leaving 1 base unmatched. The CDR3 runs to 14 residues. The germline V gene has CDR1 LGHNA and CDR2 YNFKEQ. CDR3 in amino acids: CASSQGLAPDTQYF. DNA for the CDR3: TGTGCCAGCAGCCAGGGACTAGCGCCAGATACGCAGTATTTT.

The chain links TRBV6-1 to TRBJ2-3; D uncertain. The CDR3 extends over 13 amino acids. V was shortened by 1 base and J by 4 bases, with 6 bases between the two germline ends. CDR1 and CDR2 from the germline V gene are MNHNS and SASEGT. The CDR3, as DNA: TGTGCCAGCAGTGAAGGACGATCAGATACGCAGTATTTT. Encoded protein: CASSEGRSDTQYF.

The chain joins TRBV18 to TRBJ2-1; TRBD1 matches at 9 bases. The trim removed 1 base at V and 7 bases at J, leaving 8 bases unmatched. This CDR3 has 16 amino acids. Germline-derived CDR1 and CDR2 are KGHSH and LQKENI. The CDR3 reads CASSPRTGGMINEQFF. CDR3 bases: TGTGCCAGCTCACCACGAACAGGGGGCATGATAAATGAGCAGTTCTTC. Variable domain in full (rest from reference TRBV18 and TRBJ2-1): NAGVMQNPRHLVRRRGQEARLRCSPMKGHSHVYWYRQLPEEGLKFMVYLQKENIIDESGMPKERFSAEFPKEGPSILRIQQVVRGDSAAYFCASSPRTGGMINEQFFGPGTRLTVL.

This chain joins TRBV5-1 and TRBJ1-1; 7 positions agree with TRBD1. In germline, CDR1 is SGHRS, CDR2 YFSETQ. V lost 0 bases, J lost 5 bases, and 7 bases stayed unmatched. The CDR3 loop spans 15 amino acids. DNA for the CDR3: TGCGCCAGCAGCTTGGTGCCAGGGGGTTGGACTGAAGCTTTCTTT. Protein product: CASSLVPGGWTEAFF. Full variable domain (missing parts from reference TRBV5-1 and TRBJ1-1): KAGVTQTPRYLIKTRGQQVTLSCSPISGHRSVSWYQQTPGQGLQFLFEYFSETQRNKGNFPGRFSGRQFSNSRSEMNVSTLELGDSALYLCASSLVPGGWTEAFFGQGTRLTVV.

The chain carries TRBV30 and TRBJ1-2, with a tentative D call TRBD1 (5 bases). This CDR3 is 16 amino acids long. Germline assignment: CDR1 GTSNPN and CDR2 SVGIG (reference sequence). Trimming stripped 4 bases from V and 8 bases from J, with 26 bases between. CDR3 region: CAWNQGRLSSVEGYTF. The CDR3 DNA follows: TGTGCCTGGAATCAGGGCAGGTTAAGCTCGGTAGAGGGCTACACCTTC.